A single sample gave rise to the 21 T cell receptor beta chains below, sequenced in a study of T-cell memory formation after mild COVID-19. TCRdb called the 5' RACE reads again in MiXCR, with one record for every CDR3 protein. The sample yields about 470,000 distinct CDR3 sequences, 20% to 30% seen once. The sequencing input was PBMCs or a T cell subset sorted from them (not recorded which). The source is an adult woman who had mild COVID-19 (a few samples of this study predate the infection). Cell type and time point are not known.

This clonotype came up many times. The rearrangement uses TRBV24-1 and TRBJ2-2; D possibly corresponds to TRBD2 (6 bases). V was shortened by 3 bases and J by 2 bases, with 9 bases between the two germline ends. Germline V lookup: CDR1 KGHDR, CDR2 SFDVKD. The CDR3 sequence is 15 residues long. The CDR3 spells CATSDPGTNTGELFF. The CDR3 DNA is TGTGCCACCAGTGATCCCGGGACTAACACCGGGGAGCTGTTTTTT.

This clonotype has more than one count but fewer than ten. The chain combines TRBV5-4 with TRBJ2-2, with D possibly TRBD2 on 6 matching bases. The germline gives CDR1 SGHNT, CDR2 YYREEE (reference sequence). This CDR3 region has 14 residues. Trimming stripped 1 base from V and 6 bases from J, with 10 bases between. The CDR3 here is CASSLIPGAGELFF. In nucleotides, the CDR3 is TGTGCCAGCAGCTTGATACCGGGGGCCGGGGAGCTGTTTTTT.

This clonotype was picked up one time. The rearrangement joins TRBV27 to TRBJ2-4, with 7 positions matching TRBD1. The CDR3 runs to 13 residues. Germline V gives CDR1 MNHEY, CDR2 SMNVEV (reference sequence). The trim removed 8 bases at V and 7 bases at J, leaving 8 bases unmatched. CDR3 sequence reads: CASGGQFLNIQYF. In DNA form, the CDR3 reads TGTGCCAGCGGGGGACAGTTTCTCAACATTCAGTACTTC.

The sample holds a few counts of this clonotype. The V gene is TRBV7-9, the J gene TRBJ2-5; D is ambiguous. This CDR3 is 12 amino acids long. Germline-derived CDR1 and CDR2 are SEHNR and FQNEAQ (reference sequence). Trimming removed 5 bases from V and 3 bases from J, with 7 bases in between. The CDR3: CASSPWEETQYF. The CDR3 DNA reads TGTGCCAGCAGCCCCTGGGAAGAGACCCAGTACTTC.

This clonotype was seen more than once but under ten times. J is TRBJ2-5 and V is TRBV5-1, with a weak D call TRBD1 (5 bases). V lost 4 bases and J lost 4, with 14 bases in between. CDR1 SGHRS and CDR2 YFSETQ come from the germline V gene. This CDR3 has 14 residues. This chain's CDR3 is CASSQDLRAETQYF. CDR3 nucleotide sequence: TGCGCCAGCAGCCAGGACCTCAGGGCAGAGACCCAGTACTTC. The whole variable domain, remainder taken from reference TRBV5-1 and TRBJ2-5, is KAGVTQTPRYLIKTRGQQVTLSCSPISGHRSVSWYQQTPGQGLQFLFEYFSETQRNKGNFPGRFSGRQFSNSRSEMNVSTLELGDSALYLCASSQDLRAETQYFGPGTRLLVL.

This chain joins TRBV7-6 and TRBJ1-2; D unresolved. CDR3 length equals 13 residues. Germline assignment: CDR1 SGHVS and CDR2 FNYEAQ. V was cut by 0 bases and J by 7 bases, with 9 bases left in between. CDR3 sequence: CASSLAETAGYTF. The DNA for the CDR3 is TGTGCCAGCAGCTTAGCCGAGACTGCTGGCTACACCTTC.

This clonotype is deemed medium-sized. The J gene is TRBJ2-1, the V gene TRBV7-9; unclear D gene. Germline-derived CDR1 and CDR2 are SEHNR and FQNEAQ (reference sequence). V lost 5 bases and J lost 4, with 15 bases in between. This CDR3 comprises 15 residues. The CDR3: CASSHPSAFYNEQFF. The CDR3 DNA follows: TGTGCCAGCAGCCACCCGTCAGCTTTTTACAATGAGCAGTTCTTC.

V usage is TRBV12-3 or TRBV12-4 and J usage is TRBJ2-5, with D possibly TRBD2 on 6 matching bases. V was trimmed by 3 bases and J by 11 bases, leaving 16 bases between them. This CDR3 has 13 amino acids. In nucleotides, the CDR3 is TGTGCCAGCAGTTTCATTTCCTCGGGGAGGCAGTACTTC. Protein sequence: CASSFISSGRQYF.

The CDR3 DNA follows: TGTGCCAGCAGTTTCGGGTCTAGCGGGGGGATTTTTCGAGTATCCTACAATGAGCAGTTCTTC. Translating gives CASSFGSSGGIFRVSYNEQFF. This sequence joins TRBV12-3 or TRBV12-4 and TRBJ2-1; 11 bases map to TRBD2. J gave up 1 base and V 3 bases, and 17 bases lay outside the gene matches. The CDR3 runs to 21 residues.

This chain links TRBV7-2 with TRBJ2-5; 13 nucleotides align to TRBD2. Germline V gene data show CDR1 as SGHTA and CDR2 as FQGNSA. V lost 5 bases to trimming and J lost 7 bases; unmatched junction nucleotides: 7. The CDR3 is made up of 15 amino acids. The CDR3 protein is CASSTKLAGGGTQYF. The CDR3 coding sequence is TGTGCCAGCAGCACCAAACTAGCGGGAGGGGGGACCCAGTACTTC.

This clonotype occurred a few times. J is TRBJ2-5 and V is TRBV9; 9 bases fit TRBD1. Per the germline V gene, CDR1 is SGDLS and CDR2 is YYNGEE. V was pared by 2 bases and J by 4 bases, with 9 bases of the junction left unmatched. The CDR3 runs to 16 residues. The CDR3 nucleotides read TGTGCCAGCAGCGTGGACAGGGGAGGGGGAGGAGAGACCCAGTACTTC. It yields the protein CASSVDRGGGGETQYF.

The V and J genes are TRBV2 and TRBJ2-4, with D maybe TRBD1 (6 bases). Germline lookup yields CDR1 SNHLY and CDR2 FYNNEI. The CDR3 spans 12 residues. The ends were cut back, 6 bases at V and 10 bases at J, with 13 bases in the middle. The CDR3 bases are TGTGCCAGCAGAACAGGGAAGTGGATTCAGTACTTC. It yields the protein CASRTGKWIQYF.

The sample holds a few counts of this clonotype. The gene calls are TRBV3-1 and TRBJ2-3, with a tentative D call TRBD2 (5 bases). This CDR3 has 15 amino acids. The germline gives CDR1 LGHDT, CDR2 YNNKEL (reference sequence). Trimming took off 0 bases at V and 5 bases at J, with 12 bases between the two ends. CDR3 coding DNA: TGTGCCAGCAGCCAAGACCCGTTACGGGGAGATACGCAGTATTTT. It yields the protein CASSQDPLRGDTQYF.

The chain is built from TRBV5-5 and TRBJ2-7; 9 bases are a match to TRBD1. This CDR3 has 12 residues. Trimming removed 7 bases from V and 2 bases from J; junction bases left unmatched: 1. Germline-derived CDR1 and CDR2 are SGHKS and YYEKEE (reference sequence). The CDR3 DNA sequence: TGTGCCAGCGGACAGGGGACCTACGAGCAGTACTTC. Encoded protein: CASGQGTYEQYF.

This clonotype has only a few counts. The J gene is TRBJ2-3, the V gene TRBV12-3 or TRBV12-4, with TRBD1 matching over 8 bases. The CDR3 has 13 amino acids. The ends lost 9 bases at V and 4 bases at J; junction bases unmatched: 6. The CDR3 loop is CASGQGTPDTQYF. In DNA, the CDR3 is TGTGCCAGTGGACAGGGTACCCCAGATACGCAGTATTTT.

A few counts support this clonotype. This CDR3 is CASSPKAGDRSIGELFF. The CDR3 DNA sequence: TGTGCCAGCAGCCCGAAAGCCGGGGACAGGTCCATAGGGGAGCTGTTTTTT. V is TRBV14 and J is TRBJ2-2; 8 bases agree with TRBD1. Germline trimming cut 4 bases from V and 8 bases from J; bases unmatched to any gene: 15. Germline V gene data show CDR1 as SGHDN and CDR2 as FVKESK. The CDR3 is 17 residues long.

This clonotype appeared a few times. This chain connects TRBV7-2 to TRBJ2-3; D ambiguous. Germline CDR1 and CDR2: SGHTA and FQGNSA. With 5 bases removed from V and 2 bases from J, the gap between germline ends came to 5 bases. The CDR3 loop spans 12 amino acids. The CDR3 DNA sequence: TGTGCCAGCAGCGGTTACACAGATACGCAGTATTTT. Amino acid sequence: CASSGYTDTQYF. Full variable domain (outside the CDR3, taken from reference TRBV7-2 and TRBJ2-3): GAGVSQSPSNKVTEKGKDVELRCDPISGHTALYWYRQSLGQGLEFLIYFQGNSAPDKSGLPSDRFSAERTGGSVSTLTIQRTQQEDSAVYLCASSGYTDTQYFGPGTRLTVL.

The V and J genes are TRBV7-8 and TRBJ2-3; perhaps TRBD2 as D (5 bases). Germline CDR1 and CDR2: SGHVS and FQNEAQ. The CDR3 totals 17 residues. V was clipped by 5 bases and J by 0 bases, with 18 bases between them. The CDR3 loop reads CASSPRPQAVSTDTQYF. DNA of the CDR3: TGTGCCAGCAGCCCACGCCCCCAAGCGGTTAGCACAGATACGCAGTATTTT. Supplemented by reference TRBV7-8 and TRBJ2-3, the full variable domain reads GAGVSQSPRYKVAKRGQDVALRCDPISGHVSLFWYQQALGQGPEFLTYFQNEAQLDKSGLPSDRFFAERPEGSVSTLKIQRTQQEDSAVYLCASSPRPQAVSTDTQYFGPGTRLTVL.

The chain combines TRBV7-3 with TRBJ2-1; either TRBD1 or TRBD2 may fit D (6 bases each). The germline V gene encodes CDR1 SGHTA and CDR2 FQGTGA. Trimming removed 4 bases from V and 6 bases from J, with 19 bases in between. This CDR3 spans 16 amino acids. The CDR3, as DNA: TGTGCCAGCAGCTCTAGGGGGGACATCTATGGCAATGAGCAGTTCTTC. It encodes CASSSRGDIYGNEQFF.

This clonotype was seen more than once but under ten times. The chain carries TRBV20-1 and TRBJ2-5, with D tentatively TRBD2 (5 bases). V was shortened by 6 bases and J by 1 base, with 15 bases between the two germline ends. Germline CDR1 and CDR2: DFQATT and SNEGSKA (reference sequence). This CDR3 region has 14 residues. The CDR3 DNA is TGCAGTGCGCCACGGCGGGCCAGCCAAGAGACCCAGTACTTC. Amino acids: CSAPRRASQETQYF.

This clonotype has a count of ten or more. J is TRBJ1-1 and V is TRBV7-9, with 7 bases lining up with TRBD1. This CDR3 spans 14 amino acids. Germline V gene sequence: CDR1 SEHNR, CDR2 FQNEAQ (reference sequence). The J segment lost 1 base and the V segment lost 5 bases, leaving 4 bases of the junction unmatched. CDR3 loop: CASSKGARNTEAFF. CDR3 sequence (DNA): TGTGCCAGCAGCAAGGGGGCCAGGAACACTGAAGCTTTCTTT.